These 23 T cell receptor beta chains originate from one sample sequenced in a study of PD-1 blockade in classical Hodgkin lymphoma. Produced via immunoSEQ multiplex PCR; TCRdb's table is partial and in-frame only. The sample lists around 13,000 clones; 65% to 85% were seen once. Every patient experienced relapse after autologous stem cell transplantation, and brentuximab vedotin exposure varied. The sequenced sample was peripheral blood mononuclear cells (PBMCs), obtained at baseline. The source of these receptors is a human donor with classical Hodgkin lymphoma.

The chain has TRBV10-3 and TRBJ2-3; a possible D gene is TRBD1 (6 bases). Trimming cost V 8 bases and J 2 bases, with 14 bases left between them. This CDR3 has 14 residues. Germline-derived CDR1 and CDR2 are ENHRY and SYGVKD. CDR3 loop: CAIEGTGLTDTQYF. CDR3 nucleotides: TGTGCCATCGAGGGCACAGGGCTCACAGATACGCAGTATTTT.

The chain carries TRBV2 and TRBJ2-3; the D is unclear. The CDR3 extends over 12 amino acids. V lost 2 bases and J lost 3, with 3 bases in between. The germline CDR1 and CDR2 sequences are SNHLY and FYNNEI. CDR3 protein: CASSEITDTQYF. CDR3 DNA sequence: TGTGCCAGCAGTGAAATAACAGATACGCAGTATTTT.

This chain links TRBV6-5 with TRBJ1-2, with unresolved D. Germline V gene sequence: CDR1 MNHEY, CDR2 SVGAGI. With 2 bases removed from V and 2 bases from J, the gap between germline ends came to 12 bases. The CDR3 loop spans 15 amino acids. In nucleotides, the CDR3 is TGTGCCAGCAGTTACCGTCATACAGAGAACTATGGCTACACCTTC. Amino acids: CASSYRHTENYGYTF.

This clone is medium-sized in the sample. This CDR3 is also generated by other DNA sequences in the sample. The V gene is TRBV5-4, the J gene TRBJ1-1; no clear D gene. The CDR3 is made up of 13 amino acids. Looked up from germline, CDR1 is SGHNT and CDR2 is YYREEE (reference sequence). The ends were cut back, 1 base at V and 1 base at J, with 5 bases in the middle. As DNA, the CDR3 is TGTGCCAGCAGCTTGAGGAGGAACACTGAAGCTTTCTTT. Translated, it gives CASSLRRNTEAFF.

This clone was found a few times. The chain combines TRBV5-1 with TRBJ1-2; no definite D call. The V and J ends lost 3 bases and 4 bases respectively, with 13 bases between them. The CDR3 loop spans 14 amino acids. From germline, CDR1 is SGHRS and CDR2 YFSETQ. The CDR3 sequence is CASSSKTVVYGYTF. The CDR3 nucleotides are TGCGCCAGCAGCTCTAAGACTGTAGTCTATGGCTACACCTTC.

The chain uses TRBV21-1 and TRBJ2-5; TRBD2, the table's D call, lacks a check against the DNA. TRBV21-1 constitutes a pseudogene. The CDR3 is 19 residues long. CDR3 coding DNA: TGTGCCAGCAGCAAAGGGGAGCCGGTCTTATGGGTATCGGGAGAGACCCAGTACTTC. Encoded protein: CASSKGEPVLWVSGETQYF.

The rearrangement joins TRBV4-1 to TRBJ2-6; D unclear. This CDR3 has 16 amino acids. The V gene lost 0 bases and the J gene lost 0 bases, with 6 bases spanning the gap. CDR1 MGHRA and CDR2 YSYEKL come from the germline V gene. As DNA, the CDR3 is TGCGCCAGCAGCCAAGAAAATTTCTCTGGGGCCAACGTCCTGACTTTC. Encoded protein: CASSQENFSGANVLTF.

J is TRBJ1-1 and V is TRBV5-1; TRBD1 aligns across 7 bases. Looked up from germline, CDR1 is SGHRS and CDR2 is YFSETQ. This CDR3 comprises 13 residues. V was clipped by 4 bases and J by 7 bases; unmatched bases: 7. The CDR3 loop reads CASSPGTADEAFF. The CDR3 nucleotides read TGCGCCAGCAGCCCAGGGACAGCGGATGAAGCTTTCTTT.

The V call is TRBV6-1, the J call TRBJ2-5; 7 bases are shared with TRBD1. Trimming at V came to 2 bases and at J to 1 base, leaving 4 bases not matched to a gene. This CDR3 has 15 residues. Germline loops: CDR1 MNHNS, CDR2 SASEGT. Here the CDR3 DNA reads TGTGCCAGCAGTGAAACGGCAGGGGGCCAAGAGACCCAGTACTTC. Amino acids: CASSETAGGQETQYF.

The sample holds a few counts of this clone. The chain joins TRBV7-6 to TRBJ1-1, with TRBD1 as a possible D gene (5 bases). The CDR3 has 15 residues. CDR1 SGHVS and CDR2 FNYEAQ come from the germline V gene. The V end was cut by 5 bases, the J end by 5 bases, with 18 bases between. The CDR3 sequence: CASSPDGSGRTEAFF. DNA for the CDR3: TGTGCCAGCAGCCCAGATGGTTCAGGGCGAACTGAAGCTTTCTTT.

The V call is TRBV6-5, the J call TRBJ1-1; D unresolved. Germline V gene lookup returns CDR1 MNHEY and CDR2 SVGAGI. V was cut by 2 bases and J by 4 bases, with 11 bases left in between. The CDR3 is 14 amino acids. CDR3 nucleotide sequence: TGTGCCAGCAGTTACGGGCAAGGGTTCACTGAAGCTTTCTTT. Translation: CASSYGQGFTEAFF.

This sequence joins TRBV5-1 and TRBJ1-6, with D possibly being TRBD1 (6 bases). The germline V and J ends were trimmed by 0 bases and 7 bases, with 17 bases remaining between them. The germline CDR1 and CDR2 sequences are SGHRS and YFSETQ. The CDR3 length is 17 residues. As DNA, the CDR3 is TGCGCCAGCAGCTTGGTCACGGGGGCGATTGGGAATTCACCCCTCCACTTT. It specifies CASSLVTGAIGNSPLHF.

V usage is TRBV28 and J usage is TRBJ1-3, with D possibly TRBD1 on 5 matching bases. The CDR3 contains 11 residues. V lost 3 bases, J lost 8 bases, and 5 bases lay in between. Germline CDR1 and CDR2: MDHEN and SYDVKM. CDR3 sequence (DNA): TGTGCCAGCAGTTTGGGGGACACCATATATTTT. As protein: CASSLGDTIYF.

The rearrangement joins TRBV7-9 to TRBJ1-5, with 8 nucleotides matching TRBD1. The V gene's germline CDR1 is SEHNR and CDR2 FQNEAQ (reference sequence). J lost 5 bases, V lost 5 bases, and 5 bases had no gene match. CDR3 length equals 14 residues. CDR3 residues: CASSPGQVDQPQHF. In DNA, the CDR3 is TGTGCCAGCAGCCCGGGACAGGTAGATCAGCCCCAGCATTTT. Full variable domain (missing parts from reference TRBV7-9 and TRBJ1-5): DTGVSQNPRHKITKRGQNVTFRCDPISEHNRLYWYRQTLGQGPEFLTYFQNEAQLEKSRLLSDRFSAERPKGSFSTLEIQRTEQGDSAMYLCASSPGQVDQPQHFGDGTRLSIL.

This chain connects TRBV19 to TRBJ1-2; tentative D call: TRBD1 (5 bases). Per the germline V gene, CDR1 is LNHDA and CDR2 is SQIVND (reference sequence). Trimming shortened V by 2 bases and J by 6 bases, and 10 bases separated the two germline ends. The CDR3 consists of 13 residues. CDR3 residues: CASSIPGEDGYTF. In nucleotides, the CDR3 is TGTGCCAGTAGTATACCGGGGGAGGATGGCTACACCTTC.

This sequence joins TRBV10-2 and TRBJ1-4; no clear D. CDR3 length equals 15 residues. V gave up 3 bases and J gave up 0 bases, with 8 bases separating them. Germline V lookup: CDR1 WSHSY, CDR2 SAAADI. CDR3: CASSDTRATNEKLFF. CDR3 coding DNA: TGCGCCAGCAGTGATACGAGGGCAACTAATGAAAAACTGTTTTTT.

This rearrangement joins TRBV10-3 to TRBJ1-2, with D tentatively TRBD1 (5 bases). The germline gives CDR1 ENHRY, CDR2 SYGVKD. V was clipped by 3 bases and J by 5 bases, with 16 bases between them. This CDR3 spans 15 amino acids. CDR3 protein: CAISDPRGAPYGYTF. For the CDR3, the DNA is TGTGCCATCAGTGACCCACGCGGGGCCCCTTATGGCTACACCTTC.

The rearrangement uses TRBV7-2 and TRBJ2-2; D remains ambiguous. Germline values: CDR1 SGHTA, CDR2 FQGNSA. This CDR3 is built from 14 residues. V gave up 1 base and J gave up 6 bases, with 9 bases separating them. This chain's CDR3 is CASSLGVSPGELFF. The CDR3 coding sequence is TGTGCCAGCAGCTTAGGTGTTAGTCCCGGGGAGCTGTTTTTT.

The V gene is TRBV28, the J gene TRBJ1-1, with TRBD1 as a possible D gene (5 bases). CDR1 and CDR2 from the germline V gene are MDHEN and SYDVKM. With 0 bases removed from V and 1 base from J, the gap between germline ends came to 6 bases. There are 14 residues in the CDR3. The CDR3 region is CASSLWDKNTEAFF. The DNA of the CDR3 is TGTGCCAGCAGTTTATGGGACAAGAACACTGAAGCTTTCTTT. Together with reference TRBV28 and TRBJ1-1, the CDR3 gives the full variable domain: DVKVTQSSRYLVKRTGEKVFLECVQDMDHENMFWYRQDPGLGLRLIYFSYDVKMKEKGDIPEGYSVSREKKERFSLILESASTNQTSMYLCASSLWDKNTEAFFGQGTRLTVV.

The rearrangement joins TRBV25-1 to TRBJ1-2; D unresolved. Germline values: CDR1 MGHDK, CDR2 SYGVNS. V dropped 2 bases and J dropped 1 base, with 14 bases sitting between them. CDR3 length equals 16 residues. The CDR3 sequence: CASSEVRLDGNYGYTF. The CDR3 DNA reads TGTGCCAGCAGTGAAGTTCGGTTAGATGGTAACTATGGCTACACCTTC.

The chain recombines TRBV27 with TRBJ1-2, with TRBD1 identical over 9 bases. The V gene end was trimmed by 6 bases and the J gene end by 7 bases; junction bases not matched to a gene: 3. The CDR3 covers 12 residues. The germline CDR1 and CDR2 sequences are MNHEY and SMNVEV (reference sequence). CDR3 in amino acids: CASSRQGGGYTF. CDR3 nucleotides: TGTGCCAGCAGCCGACAGGGGGGTGGCTACACCTTC.

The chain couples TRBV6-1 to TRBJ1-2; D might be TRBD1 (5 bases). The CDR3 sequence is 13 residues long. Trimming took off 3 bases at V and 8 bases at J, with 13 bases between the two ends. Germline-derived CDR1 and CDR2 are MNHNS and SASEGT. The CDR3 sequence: CASSEATKGGYTF. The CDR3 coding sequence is TGTGCCAGCAGTGAGGCTACCAAGGGGGGCTACACCTTC.

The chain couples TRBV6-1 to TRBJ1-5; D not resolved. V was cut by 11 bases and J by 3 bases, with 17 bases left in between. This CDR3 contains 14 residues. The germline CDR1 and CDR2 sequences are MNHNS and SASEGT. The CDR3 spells CAAAEARINQPQHF. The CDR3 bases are TGTGCCGCAGCAGAGGCACGGATCAATCAGCCCCAGCATTTT.